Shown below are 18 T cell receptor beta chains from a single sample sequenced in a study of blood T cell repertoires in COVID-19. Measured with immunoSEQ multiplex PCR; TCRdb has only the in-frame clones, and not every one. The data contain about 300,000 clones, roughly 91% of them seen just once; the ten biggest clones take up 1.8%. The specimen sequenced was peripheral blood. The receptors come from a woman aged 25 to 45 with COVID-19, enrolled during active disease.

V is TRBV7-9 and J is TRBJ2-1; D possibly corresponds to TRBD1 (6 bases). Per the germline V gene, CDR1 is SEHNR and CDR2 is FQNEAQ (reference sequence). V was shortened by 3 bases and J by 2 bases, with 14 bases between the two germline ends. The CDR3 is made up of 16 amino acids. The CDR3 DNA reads TGTGCCAGCAGCTTGGGACAACATTCCCCCTACAATGAGCAGTTCTTC. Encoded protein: CASSLGQHSPYNEQFF.

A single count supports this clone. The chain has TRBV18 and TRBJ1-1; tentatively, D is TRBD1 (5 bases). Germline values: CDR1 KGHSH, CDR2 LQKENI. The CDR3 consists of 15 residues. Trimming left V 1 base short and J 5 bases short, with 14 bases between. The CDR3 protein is CASSPRQGGFTEAFF. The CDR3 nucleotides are TGTGCCAGCTCACCACGGCAGGGCGGATTTACTGAAGCTTTCTTT.

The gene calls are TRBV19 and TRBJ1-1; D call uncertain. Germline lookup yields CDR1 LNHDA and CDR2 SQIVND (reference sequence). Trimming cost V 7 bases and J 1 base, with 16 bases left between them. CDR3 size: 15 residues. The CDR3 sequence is CASTSGGRANTEAFF. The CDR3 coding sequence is TGTGCCAGTACCTCAGGAGGAAGGGCGAACACTGAAGCTTTCTTT. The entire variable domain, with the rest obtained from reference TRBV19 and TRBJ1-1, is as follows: DGGITQSPKYLFRKEGQNVTLSCEQNLNHDAMYWYRQDPGQGLRLIYYSQIVNDFQKGDIAEGYSVSREKKESFPLTVTSAQKNPTAFYLCASTSGGRANTEAFFGQGTRLTVV.

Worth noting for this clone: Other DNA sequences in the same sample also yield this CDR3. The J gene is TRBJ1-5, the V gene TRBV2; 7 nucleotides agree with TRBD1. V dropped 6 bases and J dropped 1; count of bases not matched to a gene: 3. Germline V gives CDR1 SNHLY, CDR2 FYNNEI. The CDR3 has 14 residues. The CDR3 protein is CASSAGGSNQPQHF. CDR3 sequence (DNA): TGTGCCAGCAGCGCAGGGGGGAGCAATCAGCCCCAGCATTTT.

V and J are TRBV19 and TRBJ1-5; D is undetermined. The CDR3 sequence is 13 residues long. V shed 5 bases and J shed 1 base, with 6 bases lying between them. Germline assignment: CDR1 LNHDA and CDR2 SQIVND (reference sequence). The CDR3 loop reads CASSFRSNQPQHF. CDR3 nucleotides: TGTGCCAGTAGTTTTAGAAGCAATCAGCCCCAGCATTTT.

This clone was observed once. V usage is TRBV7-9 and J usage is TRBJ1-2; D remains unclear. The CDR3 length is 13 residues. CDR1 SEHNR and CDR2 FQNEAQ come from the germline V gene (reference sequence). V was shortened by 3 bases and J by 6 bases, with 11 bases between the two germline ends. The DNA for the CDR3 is TGTGCCAGCAGCTTTACGGAGGGTGATGGCTACACCTTC. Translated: CASSFTEGDGYTF.

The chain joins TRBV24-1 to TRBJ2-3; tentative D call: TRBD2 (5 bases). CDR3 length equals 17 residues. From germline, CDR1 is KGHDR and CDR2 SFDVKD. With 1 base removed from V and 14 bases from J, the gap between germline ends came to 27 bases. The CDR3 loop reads CATSDLPTTFSPPILYF. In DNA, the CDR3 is TGTGCCACCAGTGATTTACCGACTACTTTCTCCCCACCCATTTTGTATTTT.

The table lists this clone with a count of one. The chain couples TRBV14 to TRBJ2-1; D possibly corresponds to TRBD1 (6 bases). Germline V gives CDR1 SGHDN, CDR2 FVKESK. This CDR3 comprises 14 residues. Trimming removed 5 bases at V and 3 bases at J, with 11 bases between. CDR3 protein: CASSSNRVYNEQFF. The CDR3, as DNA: TGTGCCAGCAGCTCGAACAGGGTCTACAATGAGCAGTTCTTC.

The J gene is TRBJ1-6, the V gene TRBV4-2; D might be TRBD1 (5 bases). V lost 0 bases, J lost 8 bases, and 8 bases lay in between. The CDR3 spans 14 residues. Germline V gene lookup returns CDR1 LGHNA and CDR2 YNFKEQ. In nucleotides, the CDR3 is TGTGCCAGCAGCCAAGACCACAGGTATTCACCCCTCCACTTT. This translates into CASSQDHRYSPLHF.

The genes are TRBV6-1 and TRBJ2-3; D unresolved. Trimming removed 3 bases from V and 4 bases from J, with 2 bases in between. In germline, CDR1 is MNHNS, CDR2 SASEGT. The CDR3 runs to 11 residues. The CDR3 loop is CASSDADTQYF. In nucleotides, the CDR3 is TGTGCCAGCAGTGACGCAGATACGCAGTATTTT.

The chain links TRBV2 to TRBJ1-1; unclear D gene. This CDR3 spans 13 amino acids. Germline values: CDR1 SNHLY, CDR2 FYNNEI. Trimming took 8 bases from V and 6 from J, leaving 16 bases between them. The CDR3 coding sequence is TGTGCCAGCGTCGGAGGAGGTTACGCTGAAGCTTTCTTT. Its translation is CASVGGGYAEAFF.

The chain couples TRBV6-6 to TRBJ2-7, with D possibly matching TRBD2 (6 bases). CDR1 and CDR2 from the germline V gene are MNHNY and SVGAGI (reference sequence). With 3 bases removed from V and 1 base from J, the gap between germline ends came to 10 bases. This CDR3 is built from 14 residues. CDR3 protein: CASSYSRGSYEQYV. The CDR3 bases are TGTGCCAGCAGTTATTCGCGGGGTTCCTACGAGCAGTACGTC.

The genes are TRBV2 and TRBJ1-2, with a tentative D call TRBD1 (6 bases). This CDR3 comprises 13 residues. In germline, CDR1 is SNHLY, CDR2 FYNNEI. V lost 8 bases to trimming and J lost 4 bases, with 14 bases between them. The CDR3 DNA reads TGTGCCAGCTCCCGGCAGGGGTTCTATGGCTACACCTTC. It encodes CASSRQGFYGYTF.

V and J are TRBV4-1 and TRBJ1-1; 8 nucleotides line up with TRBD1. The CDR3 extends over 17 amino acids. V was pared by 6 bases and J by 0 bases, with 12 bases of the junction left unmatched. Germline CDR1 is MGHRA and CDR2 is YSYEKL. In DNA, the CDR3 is TGCGCCAGCAGAAAAGGACAGGGTGGAGGGATGAACACTGAAGCTTTCTTT. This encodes CASRKGQGGGMNTEAFF.

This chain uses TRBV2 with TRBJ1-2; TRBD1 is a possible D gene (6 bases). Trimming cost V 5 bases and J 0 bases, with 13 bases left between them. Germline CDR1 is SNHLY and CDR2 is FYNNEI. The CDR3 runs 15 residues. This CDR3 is CASSLRAGANYGYTF. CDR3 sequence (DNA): TGTGCCAGCAGTTTGAGGGCAGGGGCTAACTATGGCTACACCTTC. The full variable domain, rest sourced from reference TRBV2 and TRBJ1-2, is EPEVTQTPSHQVTQMGQEVILRCVPISNHLYFYWYRQILGQKVEFLVSFYNNEISEKSEIFDDQFSVERPDGSNFTLKIRSTKLEDSAMYFCASSLRAGANYGYTFGSGTRLTVV.

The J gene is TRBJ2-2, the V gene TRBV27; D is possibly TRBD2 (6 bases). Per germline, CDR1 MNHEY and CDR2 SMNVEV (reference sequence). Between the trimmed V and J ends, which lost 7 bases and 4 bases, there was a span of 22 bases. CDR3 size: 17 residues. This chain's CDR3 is CASMYTGTLTFTGELFF. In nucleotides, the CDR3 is TGTGCCAGCATGTACACCGGGACTCTTACCTTCACCGGGGAGCTGTTTTTT.

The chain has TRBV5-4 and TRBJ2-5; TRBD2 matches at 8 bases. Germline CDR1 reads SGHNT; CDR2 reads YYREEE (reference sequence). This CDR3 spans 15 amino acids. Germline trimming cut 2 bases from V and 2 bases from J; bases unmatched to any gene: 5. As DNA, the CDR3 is TGTGCCAGCAGCTTAAGCAGCGGGAGACAAGAGACCCAGTACTTC. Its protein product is CASSLSSGRQETQYF.

In DNA form, the CDR3 reads TGTGCCAGCAGCCAATCTAGAGGGGAGGATCAGCCCCAGCATTTT. Protein sequence: CASSQSRGEDQPQHF. The rearrangement links TRBV16 to TRBJ1-5; D possibly corresponds to TRBD1 (5 bases). Trimming left V 0 bases short and J 5 bases short, with 11 bases between. Germline loops: CDR1 KGHSY, CDR2 FQNENV. There are 15 residues in the CDR3.